These 9 T cell receptor beta chains were sequenced from one sample in a study of cytomegalovirus exposure and HLA in healthy donors. The data were produced by immunoSEQ multiplex PCR, yet TCRdb's version contains in-frame clones alone and is incomplete. The sample holds some 110,000 clones, more than 85% seen once. The sample comprised PBMCs. These receptors were collected from a man in his late teens or twenties in good health and CMV-seropositive.

The chain joins TRBV28 to TRBJ1-2, with D tentatively TRBD1 (5 bases). The germline V gene encodes CDR1 MDHEN and CDR2 SYDVKM. CDR3 length: 13 residues. V shed 6 bases and J shed 5 bases, with 13 bases lying between them. This CDR3 is CASRSVQVYGYTF. CDR3 DNA sequence: TGTGCCAGCAGATCAGTACAGGTATATGGCTACACCTTC.

The chain employs TRBV7-2 and TRBJ1-2; D is perhaps TRBD1 (6 bases). V lost 8 bases, J lost 1 base, and 20 bases lay in between. This CDR3 region has 16 residues. Germline V gene lookup returns CDR1 SGHTA and CDR2 FQGNSA. The CDR3 here is CASDQREGQINYGYTF. The CDR3 DNA reads TGTGCCAGCGACCAGCGCGAAGGACAGATTAACTATGGCTACACCTTC.

The genes are TRBV4-1 and TRBJ1-6; TRBD1 agrees at 7 bases. V dropped 1 base and J dropped 8; count of bases not matched to a gene: 8. CDR3 size: 16 residues. Per the germline V gene, CDR1 is MGHRA and CDR2 is YSYEKL. CDR3 region: CASSQVGRGMDSPLHF. In DNA form, the CDR3 reads TGCGCCAGCAGCCAAGTAGGCAGGGGGATGGATTCACCCCTCCACTTT.

This clone was counted a few times. The chain has TRBV28 and TRBJ1-6, with TRBD1 identical over 9 bases. The V and J ends lost 5 bases and 4 bases, in that order; junction bases with no gene match: 6. This CDR3 is 16 amino acids long. Germline assignment: CDR1 MDHEN and CDR2 SYDVKM. The CDR3 sequence is CASSISGTGYNSPLHF. The CDR3 nucleotides read TGTGCCAGCAGTATCTCCGGGACAGGGTATAATTCACCCCTCCACTTT.

The V gene is TRBV6-5, the J gene TRBJ1-2; D is undetermined. This CDR3 comprises 11 residues. Germline V lookup: CDR1 MNHEY, CDR2 SVGAGI. Trimming cost V 2 bases and J 8 bases, with 6 bases left between them. DNA of the CDR3: TGTGCCAGCAGTTACCGAGGAGGCTACACCTTC. This gives the protein CASSYRGGYTF.

The chain couples TRBV25-1 to TRBJ2-1; D remains unclear. Germline V CDR1 and CDR2: MGHDK, SYGVNS. This CDR3 comprises 11 residues. Trimming removed 2 bases at V and 8 bases at J, with 4 bases between. This CDR3 reads CASSELDEQFF. The CDR3 DNA sequence: TGTGCCAGCAGTGAACTCGATGAGCAGTTCTTC.

This chain joins TRBV5-6 and TRBJ1-2; D perhaps matches TRBD1 (5 bases). V gave up 4 bases and J gave up 3 bases, with 16 bases separating them. The CDR3 extends over 15 amino acids. CDR1 and CDR2 (germline): SGHDT, YYEEEE. Here the CDR3 DNA reads TGTGCCAGCAGCGTGCCGGGACTTAAGGACTATGGCTACACCTTC. Protein: CASSVPGLKDYGYTF.

The CDR3 protein is CASSLRDTQYF. The CDR3 nucleotides read TGTGCCAGCAGCTTACGAGATACGCAGTATTTT. The rearrangement uses TRBV7-9 and TRBJ2-3; D is unresolved. Trimming removed 2 bases from V and 5 bases from J, with 2 bases in between. The CDR3 sequence is 11 residues long. CDR1 is SEHNR and CDR2 is FQNEAQ in the germline V gene (reference sequence).

The gene calls are TRBV11-2 and TRBJ2-7, with 7 bases that match TRBD2. The CDR3 is 18 residues long. V dropped 5 bases and J dropped 0; count of bases not matched to a gene: 16. CDR1 and CDR2 (germline): SGHAT, FQNNGV. CDR3 region: CASSPGRIDDRSSYEQYF. CDR3 nucleotides: TGTGCCAGCAGCCCCGGGAGGATCGATGATAGGAGCTCCTACGAGCAGTACTTC.